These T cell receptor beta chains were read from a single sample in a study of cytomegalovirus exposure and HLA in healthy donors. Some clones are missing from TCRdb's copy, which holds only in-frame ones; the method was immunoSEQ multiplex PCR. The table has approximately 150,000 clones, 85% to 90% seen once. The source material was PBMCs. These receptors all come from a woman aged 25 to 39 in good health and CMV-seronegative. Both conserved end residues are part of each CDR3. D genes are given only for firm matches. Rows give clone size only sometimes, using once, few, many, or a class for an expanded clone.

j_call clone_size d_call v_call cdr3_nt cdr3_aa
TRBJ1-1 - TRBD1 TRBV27 TGTGCCAGCAGTTTATGGGGGACAGGGGGCACTGAAGCTTTCTTT CASSLWGTGGTEAFF
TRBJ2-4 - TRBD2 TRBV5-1 TGCGCCAGCAGCTTGGCCCCTAGCGGGGGGGCGGTGGCCAAAAACATTCAGTACTTC CASSLAPSGGAVAKNIQYF
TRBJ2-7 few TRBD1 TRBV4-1 TGCGCCAGCAGCCCGGGGACAGGAGACTACGAGCAGTACTTC CASSPGTGDYEQYF
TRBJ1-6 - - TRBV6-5 TGTGCCAGCAGTTACTGGAGGTCCTCACCCCTCCACTTT CASSYWRSSPLHF
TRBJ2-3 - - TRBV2 TGTGCCAGCAGTCAACTATTTCGCTCCCAGTCCACAGATACGCAGTATTTT CASSQLFRSQSTDTQYF
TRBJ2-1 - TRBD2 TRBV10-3 TGTGCCATCAGTGAGTTAGCGGGGGCGGGGAACAATGAGCAGTTCTTC CAISELAGAGNNEQFF
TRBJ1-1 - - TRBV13 TGTGCCAGCAGCTTAGTCAGGAACACTGAAGCTTTCTTT CASSLVRNTEAFF
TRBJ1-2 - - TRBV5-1 TGCGCCAGCAGCTTGGACGTCAGAGGCTACACCTTC CASSLDVRGYTF
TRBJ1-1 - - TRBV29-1 TGCAGCGTCGCGCACGGGGGGGGCACTGAAGCTTTCTTT CSVAHGGGTEAFF
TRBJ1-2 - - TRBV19 TGTGCCACCCAATTTGGGGGCAGGGACACCTTC CATQFGGRDTF
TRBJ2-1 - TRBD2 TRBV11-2 TGTGCCAGCAGCTTTTTCGCGGGGGGGCCATGGAATGAGCAGTTCTTC CASSFFAGGPWNEQFF
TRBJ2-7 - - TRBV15 TGTGCCACCAGCGACGTCGGGACAGAGCAGTACTTC CATSDVGTEQYF
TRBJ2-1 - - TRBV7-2 TGTGCCAGCAGCTTAGGGGCGGGTTATGAGCAGTTCTTC CASSLGAGYEQFF
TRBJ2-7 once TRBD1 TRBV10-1 TGCGCCAGCAACAGGGGGATGGGGTACGAGCAGTACTTC CASNRGMGYEQYF
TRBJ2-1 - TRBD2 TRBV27 TGTGCCAGCAGTTTACGTGGGACTAGCGGGAACAATGAGCAGTTCTTC CASSLRGTSGNNEQFF
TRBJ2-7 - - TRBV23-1 TGCGCCAGCAGTCCAGGAAGGGGTAAGTACGAGCAGTACTTC CASSPGRGKYEQYF
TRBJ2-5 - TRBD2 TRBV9 TGTGCCAGCAGCGGTAGCGGGGGGTTGGAGACCCAGTACTTC CASSGSGGLETQYF
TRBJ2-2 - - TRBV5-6 TGTGCCAGCAGCTTTGCAGGGGCGATCACCGGGGAGCTGTTTTTT CASSFAGAITGELFF
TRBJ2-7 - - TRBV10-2 TGCGCCAGCAGTGAGTCGACTGGCAGCCGTTCCTACGAGCAGTACTTC CASSESTGSRSYEQYF
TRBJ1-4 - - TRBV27 TGTGCCAGCAGTTTTCGGAGGAATGAAAAACTGTTTTTT CASSFRRNEKLFF
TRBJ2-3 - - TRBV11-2 TGTGCCAGCAGCTTAAGGGGGGGGAGGATGGCAGATACGCAGTATTTT CASSLRGGRMADTQYF
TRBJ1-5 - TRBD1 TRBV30 TGTGCCTGGAGTTCCGACAGGGGAGGGGGCAATCAGCCCCAGCATTTT CAWSSDRGGGNQPQHF
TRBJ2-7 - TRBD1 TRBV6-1 TGTGCCAGCAGTGATTCTTGGGACAGGGCTTACGAGCAGTACTTC CASSDSWDRAYEQYF
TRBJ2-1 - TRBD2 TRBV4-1 TGCGCCAGCAGCCTGACTAGCAACAATGAGCAGTTCTTC CASSLTSNNEQFF
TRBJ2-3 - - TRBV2 TGTGCCAGCAGTGTTTTCGGGATCAACAGGGAAGATACGCAGTATTTT CASSVFGINREDTQYF
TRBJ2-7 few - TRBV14 TGTGCCAGCAGCCAGGTTCGGGGTTACGAGCAGTACTTC CASSQVRGYEQYF
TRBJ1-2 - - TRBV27 TGTGCCAGCAGTTTAGGGGAGAAGTATGGCTACACCTTC CASSLGEKYGYTF
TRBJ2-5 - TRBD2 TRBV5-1 TGCGCCAGCAGCACTAGCGGAGACCAAGAGACCCAGTACTTC CASSTSGDQETQYF
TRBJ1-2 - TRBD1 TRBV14 TGTGCCAGCAGCCCCCTGTGGGACAGCGATGGCTACACCTTC CASSPLWDSDGYTF